Shown below are 23 T cell receptor beta chains from a single sample sequenced in a study of T cell responses to AZD1222 COVID-19 vaccine. Using immunoSEQ multiplex PCR, the repertoire was profiled, and TCRdb retains in-frame clones only, with some absent. This table holds over 150,000 clones, approximately 94% found once. The sequencing here drew on peripheral blood, taken 28 days after the second AZD1222 dose. The receptors shown here come from an adult who received the AZD1222 COVID-19 vaccine.

In DNA, the CDR3 is TGTGCCAGCTCATATAATAGTTGGGGACAGCGGAATGAAAAACTGTTTTTT. Its translation is CASSYNSWGQRNEKLFF. This chain connects TRBV18 to TRBJ1-4; TRBD1 matches at 7 bases. V gave up 5 bases and J gave up 5 bases; unmatched junction bases: 14. Germline V lookup: CDR1 KGHSH, CDR2 LQKENI. The CDR3 contains 17 residues.

V is TRBV28 and J is TRBJ1-2, with a tentative D call TRBD1 (6 bases). Trimming cost V 5 bases and J 5 bases, with 24 bases left between them. Germline V gives CDR1 MDHEN, CDR2 SYDVKM. This CDR3 comprises 17 residues. The CDR3 is CASSPAGTSGYGYGYTF. The CDR3 coding sequence is TGTGCCAGCAGTCCCGCTGGGACATCGGGCTATGGATATGGCTACACCTTC.

This chain joins TRBV6-2 or TRBV6-3 and TRBJ1-2, with TRBD1 matching over 7 bases. The trim removed 5 bases at V and 3 bases at J, leaving 3 bases unmatched. The CDR3 runs to 13 residues. Germline CDR1 reads MNHEY; CDR2 reads SVGEGT. The CDR3 spells CASSPTGDYGYTF. CDR3 nucleotides: TGTGCCAGCAGTCCCACAGGGGACTATGGCTACACCTTC.

With regard to this clone: At one of its ends the junction is not consistent with the germline gene, which may arise from a read error. The V and J genes are TRBV6-2 or TRBV6-3 and TRBJ1-1; no clear D. From germline, CDR1 is MNHEY and CDR2 SVGEGT. The CDR3 is 15 residues long. This CDR3 is CAGSYFGRRYTEAFF. Written as DNA, the CDR3 is TGTGCCGGCAGTTACTTCGGGAGAAGGTACACTGAAGCTTTCTTT.

The chain combines TRBV29-1 with TRBJ2-1; no clear D. The length of the CDR3 is 12 residues. Trimming shortened V by 6 bases and J by 8 bases, and 14 bases separated the two germline ends. Looked up from germline, CDR1 is SQVTM and CDR2 is ANQGSEA. CDR3: CSVKREGHEQFF. As DNA, the CDR3 is TGCAGCGTCAAAAGGGAAGGGCATGAGCAGTTCTTC.

The V call is TRBV10-3, the J call TRBJ2-7; D is tentatively TRBD1 or TRBD2 (5 bases each). Per the germline V gene, CDR1 is ENHRY and CDR2 is SYGVKD. The V end lost 10 bases, the J end lost 1 base, and 26 bases lay between the germline ends. CDR3 length equals 17 residues. The CDR3 spells CATSPSTVGPSSYEQYF. CDR3 bases: TGTGCCACTAGCCCAAGTACGGTGGGGCCAAGTTCCTACGAGCAGTACTTC.

The chain recombines TRBV5-1 with TRBJ2-5; no firm D call. This CDR3 spans 14 amino acids. Per the germline V gene, CDR1 is SGHRS and CDR2 is YFSETQ. The V gene lost 0 bases and the J gene lost 0 bases, with 6 bases spanning the gap. CDR3 DNA sequence: TGCGCCAGCAGCTTGGGGTTCGACCAAGAGACCCAGTACTTC. This gives the protein CASSLGFDQETQYF.

The chain uses TRBV11-1 and TRBJ2-2; maybe TRBD1 (6 bases). Trimming took 4 bases from V and 7 from J, leaving 13 bases between them. This CDR3 region has 14 residues. Germline CDR1 reads SGHAT; CDR2 reads FQDESV (reference sequence). For the CDR3, the DNA is TGTGCCAGCAGCTCACAGGGAGCTATCGGGGAGCTGTTTTTT. It yields the protein CASSSQGAIGELFF.

Remarks on this clone: Other nucleotide sequences in the sample specify the same CDR3. The chain couples TRBV12-3 or TRBV12-4 to TRBJ2-3; D is unclear. V lost 2 bases and J 3 bases, leaving 0 bases between the germline ends. The CDR3 sequence is 11 residues long. This chain's CDR3 is CASSLTDTQYF. The CDR3 region has the DNA TGTGCCAGCAGTTTAACAGATACGCAGTATTTT.

The count of this clone is one. The gene calls are TRBV5-1 and TRBJ2-1, with 7 bases fitting TRBD2. CDR1 is SGHRS and CDR2 is YFSETQ in the germline V gene. This CDR3 comprises 17 residues. V was pared by 5 bases and J by 0 bases, with 11 bases of the junction left unmatched. In DNA, the CDR3 is TGCGCCAGCAGACGCAGACTAGCATCTATCTCCTACAATGAGCAGTTCTTC. Translated: CASRRRLASISYNEQFF.

The genes are TRBV10-3 and TRBJ1-4; 9 bases match TRBD1. The germline CDR1 and CDR2 sequences are ENHRY and SYGVKD. This CDR3 is built from 16 residues. The V segment lost 10 bases and the J segment 0 bases; nucleotides outside the gene matches: 9. The CDR3 region has the DNA TGTGCCACCCGGGACAGGGAGGGCGCAACTAATGAAAAACTGTTTTTT. This gives the protein CATRDREGATNEKLFF.

On this clone: Sequence at one end of the junction differs from germline and may be a read error. The chain combines TRBV6-1 with TRBJ1-3, with D uncertain. Germline V gene sequence: CDR1 MNHNS, CDR2 SASEGT. This CDR3 is built from 16 residues. The CDR3 spells CASREGSSGTGITIYF. The CDR3 DNA is TGTGCCAGCAGGGAAGGATCCTCGGGTACGGGAATCACCATATATTTT.

Remarks on this clone: In the same sample, other DNA sequences code for this CDR3. The chain couples TRBV2 to TRBJ1-2; D gene uncertain. The CDR3 spans 12 residues. Germline CDR1 reads SNHLY; CDR2 reads FYNNEI. Trimming removed 3 bases from V and 1 base from J, with 3 bases in between. CDR3 in amino acids: CASSEGNYGYTF. For the CDR3, the DNA is TGTGCCAGCAGTGAGGGTAACTATGGCTACACCTTC.

This sequence joins TRBV2 and TRBJ2-5; perhaps TRBD2 as D (5 bases). This CDR3 is built from 12 residues. Deletions cut 6 bases from V and 1 base from J, with 6 bases between. Germline CDR1 SNHLY, CDR2 FYNNEI. CDR3 nucleotides: TGTGCCAGCAGGGACTTCCAAGAGACCCAGTACTTC. Protein product: CASRDFQETQYF.

V is TRBV19 and J is TRBJ1-1, with D perhaps TRBD1 (5 bases). The CDR3 is made up of 13 amino acids. Per germline, CDR1 LNHDA and CDR2 SQIVND (reference sequence). V shed 4 bases and J shed 8 bases, with 14 bases lying between them. The CDR3 nucleotides are TGTGCCAGTAGTAACAGGTTTAGGATCGAAGCTTTCTTT. It specifies CASSNRFRIEAFF.

As DNA, the CDR3 is TGTGCCAGCTCATTTGGGCAGGCTTTTGGGTACACCTTC. Translation gives CASSFGQAFGYTF. The chain links TRBV18 to TRBJ1-2; D remains unclear. V was trimmed by 5 bases and J by 11 bases, leaving 18 bases between them. The CDR3 sequence is 13 residues long. CDR1 is KGHSH, CDR2 LQKENI, per germline.

The chain is built from TRBV29-1 and TRBJ2-3, with TRBD1 as a possible D gene (5 bases). Germline V gives CDR1 SQVTM, CDR2 ANQGSEA. The CDR3 length is 20 residues. The V end was cut by 5 bases, the J end by 1 base, with 31 bases between. The CDR3 region has the DNA TGCAGCGTTCCTCATTCTCCGGGTTACCCCGACAGTTGGGGCACAGATACGCAGTATTTT. It translates to CSVPHSPGYPDSWGTDTQYF.

V gene TRBV7-3 combines with J gene TRBJ2-1; no clear D. This CDR3 is 13 amino acids long. V shed 2 bases and J shed 10 bases, with 12 bases lying between them. Looked up from germline, CDR1 is SGHTA and CDR2 is FQGTGA. CDR3 in amino acids: CASSLSRDKEQFF. In DNA, the CDR3 is TGTGCCAGCAGCTTATCTAGAGATAAGGAGCAGTTCTTC.

The chain joins TRBV30 to TRBJ2-4, with 7 bases aligning to TRBD2. Trimming cost V 2 bases and J 1 base; bases outside gene matches: 11. The length of the CDR3 is 17 residues. Germline lookup yields CDR1 GTSNPN and CDR2 SVGIG (reference sequence). The CDR3 DNA reads TGTGCCTGGAGTTACAAGACGGCGGGAGTTGCCAAAAACATTCAGTACTTC. This translates into CAWSYKTAGVAKNIQYF.

The chain's CDR3 is CASSRAVGTGLTEAFF. CDR3 sequence (DNA): TGTGCCAGCTCACGTGCCGTAGGGACAGGGCTGACTGAAGCTTTCTTT. The rearrangement joins TRBV18 to TRBJ1-1, with 9 bases fitting TRBD1. The germline gives CDR1 KGHSH, CDR2 LQKENI. Unmatched junction bases numbered 11, after V lost 4 bases and J lost 5 bases. The CDR3 sequence is 16 residues long.

The chain is built from TRBV3-1 (or the pseudogene TRBV3-2) and TRBJ1-1; 7 bases match TRBD1. CDR1 is LGHDT, CDR2 YNNKEL, per germline (reference sequence). Germline trimming cut 0 bases from V and 6 bases from J; bases unmatched to any gene: 4. The CDR3 contains 14 residues. DNA of the CDR3: TGTGCCAGCAGCCAAGACACAGGGGCGGCTGAAGCTTTCTTT. The encoded protein is CASSQDTGAAEAFF.

Here the CDR3 reads CASSLSAFVANYGYTF. The CDR3 DNA is TGTGCCAGCAGTTTAAGCGCCTTTGTAGCTAACTATGGCTACACCTTC. V is TRBV28 and J is TRBJ1-2; unclear D gene. Germline assignment: CDR1 MDHEN and CDR2 SYDVKM. This CDR3 is 16 amino acids long. V lost 2 bases and J 0 bases, leaving 13 bases between the germline ends.

V is TRBV5-4 and J is TRBJ2-7; 8 bases are a match to TRBD2. The CDR3 is 14 residues long. V was pared by 4 bases and J by 6 bases, with 9 bases of the junction left unmatched. Germline assignment: CDR1 SGHNT and CDR2 YYREEE (reference sequence). The CDR3 nucleotides read TGTGCCAGCAGCCCGGCCGGACTAGCTTCCGAGCAGTACTTC. It is translated as CASSPAGLASEQYF.